This paragraph covers one T cell receptor (beta chain) sequence. Produced via immunoSEQ multiplex PCR; TCRdb's table is partial and in-frame only. The repertoire holds 380,000 or so clones, with around nine tenths as singletons. This entry is derived from a study of blood T cell repertoires in COVID-19. Participant age was about 18 to 95 years, and participants resided in about two dozen US areas. The germline V gene has CDR1 SQVTM and CDR2 ANQGSEA. V was shortened by 0 bases and J by 12 bases, with 18 bases between the two germline ends. The CDR3 spans 13 residues. The rearrangement uses TRBV29-1 and TRBJ2-7, with D possibly being TRBD2 (6 bases). The sample taken for sequencing was PBMCs or T cells enriched from blood (not recorded which). This clonotype originated in a woman aged 30 to 39 with acute COVID-19. As DNA, the CDR3 is TGCAGCGTTGAAGATCGATCCGGGTGGGGGGTGTACTTC. It specifies CSVEDRSGWGVYF.